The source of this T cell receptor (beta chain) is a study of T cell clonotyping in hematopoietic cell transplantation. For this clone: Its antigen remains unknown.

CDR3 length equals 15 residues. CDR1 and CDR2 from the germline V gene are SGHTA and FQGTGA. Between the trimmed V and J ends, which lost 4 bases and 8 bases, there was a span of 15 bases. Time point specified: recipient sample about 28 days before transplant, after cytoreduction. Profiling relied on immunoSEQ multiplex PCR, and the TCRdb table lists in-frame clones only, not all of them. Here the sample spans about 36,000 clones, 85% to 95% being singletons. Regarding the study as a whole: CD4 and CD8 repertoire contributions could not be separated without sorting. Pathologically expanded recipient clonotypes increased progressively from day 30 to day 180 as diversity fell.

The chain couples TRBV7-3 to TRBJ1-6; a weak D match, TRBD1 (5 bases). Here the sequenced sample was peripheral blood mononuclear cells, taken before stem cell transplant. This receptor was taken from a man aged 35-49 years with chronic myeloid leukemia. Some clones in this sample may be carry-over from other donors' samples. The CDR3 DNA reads TGTGCCAGCAGCTCAGGGCCGGTTGGCGATTCACCCCTCCACTTT. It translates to CASSSGPVGDSPLHF.